This T cell receptor (beta chain) is from a study of blood T cell repertoires in COVID-19. Deletions cut 3 bases from V and 4 bases from J, with 12 bases between. Germline CDR1 is SGHTA and CDR2 is FQGNSA. The CDR3 has 14 amino acids. Profiled with immunoSEQ multiplex PCR; TCRdb holds only in-frame clones, not every one. The table shows 55,000 to 65,000 clones, with 80% to 95% occurring only once. Sequenced: peripheral blood. This TCR was sampled from a woman of 80 years or more with active COVID-19. The rearrangement links TRBV7-2 to TRBJ2-5, with D possibly TRBD1 on 6 matching bases. The CDR3: CASSFRQEGETQYF. The CDR3 coding sequence is TGTGCCAGCAGCTTCCGACAGGAAGGAGAGACCCAGTACTTC.